This is a list of T cell receptor beta chains from one sample in a study of regulatory T cells in long-lasting Graves disease. TCRdb recomputed calls from the multiplex PCR reads with MiXCR, one row per CDR3 protein. This table has around 450,000 distinct CDR3 sequences, approximately 16% appearing once. The same specimen was also included in a second study, on T cells in Graves' hyperthyroidism and ophthalmopathy.

The sample consisted of peripheral blood mononuclear cells (PBMCs), taken at new diagnosis, from a patient treated with antithyroid drugs. The receptors shown here come from a woman between 40 and 55 years old with Graves disease. Both conserved end residues are trimmed from each CDR3.

v_call: TRBV6-5; j_call: TRBJ2-3; cdr3_aa: ASSYVPGIVTDTQY
v_call: TRBV29-1; j_call: TRBJ2-1; cdr3_aa: SVEDLGGRLAANEQF
v_call: TRBV18; j_call: TRBJ2-5; cdr3_aa: ASSPPLAGETQY
v_call: TRBV19; j_call: TRBJ1-5; cdr3_aa: ASTRGDSNQPQH
v_call: TRBV7-9; j_call: TRBJ1-2; cdr3_aa: ASSPTGGASYGYT
v_call: TRBV24-1; j_call: TRBJ2-1; cdr3_aa: ATSDRGLGEQF
v_call: TRBV11-2; j_call: TRBJ2-5; cdr3_aa: ASSLEAGGLTEETQY
v_call: TRBV18; j_call: TRBJ1-2; cdr3_aa: ASSPPFGDGYT
v_call: TRBV29-1; j_call: TRBJ2-2; cdr3_aa: SGGTGATGELF
v_call: TRBV11-2; j_call: TRBJ1-2; cdr3_aa: ASSQAGGQTNYGYT
v_call: TRBV9; j_call: TRBJ2-7; cdr3_aa: ASSSMTGGGEQY
v_call: TRBV28; j_call: TRBJ1-1; cdr3_aa: ASSLWRGWTEAF
v_call: TRBV3-1; j_call: TRBJ2-7; cdr3_aa: ASSHNRYEQY
v_call: TRBV20-1; j_call: TRBJ2-1; cdr3_aa: SARDPGGQGYNEQF
v_call: TRBV12-3/TRBV12-4; j_call: TRBJ2-1; cdr3_aa: ASSLEGLAGGPGNEQF
v_call: TRBV11-3; j_call: TRBJ2-1; cdr3_aa: ASSLETGGEQF
v_call: TRBV5-1; j_call: TRBJ2-7; cdr3_aa: ASSFGASGRLYKQY
v_call: TRBV12-3/TRBV12-4; j_call: TRBJ2-1; cdr3_aa: ASSPDNEQF
v_call: TRBV27; j_call: TRBJ2-5; cdr3_aa: ASSLNSGAGETQY
v_call: TRBV28; j_call: TRBJ2-3; cdr3_aa: ASSPGQGVSDTQY
v_call: TRBV2; j_call: TRBJ1-5; cdr3_aa: ASTDEDGRYSNQPQH
v_call: TRBV6-5; j_call: TRBJ2-7; cdr3_aa: ASSYSAWASYEQY
v_call: TRBV19; j_call: TRBJ2-1; cdr3_aa: ASSIPGNEQF
v_call: TRBV12-3/TRBV12-4; j_call: TRBJ1-2; cdr3_aa: ASSFTRQGRHGYT
v_call: TRBV11-2; j_call: TRBJ1-2; cdr3_aa: ASSFLQGTSYGYT
v_call: TRBV4-1; j_call: TRBJ2-2; cdr3_aa: ASSQAGANTGELF
v_call: TRBV7-8; j_call: TRBJ2-1; cdr3_aa: ASSLGGVAGPYNEQF
v_call: TRBV4-1; j_call: TRBJ2-1; cdr3_aa: ASSTPARAYNEQF
v_call: TRBV28; j_call: TRBJ1-5; cdr3_aa: ASSLQGDSNQPQH
v_call: TRBV28; j_call: TRBJ2-2; cdr3_aa: ASNERQGVITGELF
v_call: TRBV2; j_call: -; cdr3_aa: ATKTGGPIETQY
v_call: TRBV28; j_call: TRBJ2-7; cdr3_aa: ASNYLGTTVKILCEQY
v_call: TRBV11-2; j_call: TRBJ2-5; cdr3_aa: ASSHWDRGDQETQY
v_call: TRBV20-1; j_call: TRBJ2-1; cdr3_aa: SARMGGRGPFYNEQF
v_call: TRBV7-2; j_call: TRBJ2-7; cdr3_aa: ASSRQEVPAYEQY
v_call: TRBV6-5; j_call: TRBJ2-7; cdr3_aa: ASSYSAHHWDEQY